The 12 T cell receptor beta chains below were found in one sample sequenced in a study of identical twins. TCRdb re-called the 5' RACE reads through MiXCR, storing one row per CDR3 protein. Of 450,000 or so distinct CDR3 sequences listed, around 24% are singletons. In addition, the sample was reused for a study of T cells expressing NK-cell markers.

Source material: CD4+ T cells sorted from blood. All receptors come from a woman under 30 in good health.

The genes are TRBV6-5 and TRBJ2-2; 9 positions agree with TRBD2. The length of the CDR3 is 17 residues. Germline trimming cut 2 bases from V and 7 bases from J; bases unmatched to any gene: 11. Germline V gene sequence: CDR1 MNHEY, CDR2 SVGAGI. CDR3 sequence reads: CASSYPSGSGGVGELFF. In DNA, the CDR3 is TGTGCCAGCAGTTACCCCTCCGGTAGCGGGGGAGTCGGGGAGCTGTTTTTT.

The gene calls are TRBV19 and TRBJ1-1; D gene unclear. Germline V gives CDR1 LNHDA, CDR2 SQIVND (reference sequence). Trimming removed 3 bases at V and 3 bases at J, with 17 bases between. This CDR3 region has 16 residues. As DNA, the CDR3 is TGTGCCAGTAGTATGCCCACCGGGCGTACGGACACTGAAGCTTTCTTT. Translating gives CASSMPTGRTDTEAFF.

The gene calls are TRBV19 and TRBJ2-7; 9 bases are shared with TRBD1. This CDR3 contains 13 residues. Germline loops: CDR1 LNHDA, CDR2 SQIVND (reference sequence). With 9 bases clipped from V and 1 base from J, the junction kept 4 bases outside the gene matches. CDR3 in amino acids: CASRDRESYEQYF. The CDR3 coding sequence is TGTGCCAGCCGGGACAGGGAGTCCTACGAGCAGTACTTC. The full variable domain, with the rest looked up from reference TRBV19 and TRBJ2-7, is DGGITQSPKYLFRKEGQNVTLSCEQNLNHDAMYWYRQDPGQGLRLIYYSQIVNDFQKGDIAEGYSVSREKKESFPLTVTSAQKNPTAFYLCASRDRESYEQYFGPGTRLTVT.

This chain joins TRBV7-2 and TRBJ2-3; D uncertain. The CDR3 contains 14 residues. Germline V lookup: CDR1 SGHTA, CDR2 FQGNSA. Trimming stripped 2 bases from V and 0 bases from J, with 6 bases between. CDR3 in DNA: TGTGCCAGCAGCTTATGGATTAGCACAGATACGCAGTATTTT. Protein sequence: CASSLWISTDTQYF. The complete variable domain, with remaining parts taken from reference TRBV7-2 and TRBJ2-3, reads GAGVSQSPSNKVTEKGKDVELRCDPISGHTALYWYRQSLGQGLEFLIYFQGNSAPDKSGLPSDRFSAERTGGSVSTLTIQRTQQEDSAVYLCASSLWISTDTQYFGPGTRLTVL.

This clonotype has just a few counts. The chain employs TRBV12-3 or TRBV12-4 and TRBJ2-6, with D perhaps being TRBD1 or TRBD2 (5 bases each). Trimming removed 7 bases at V and 0 bases at J, with 10 bases between. The CDR3 covers 15 residues. CDR3 nucleotide sequence: TGTGCCAGCACCAGGGACGTCTCTGGGGCCAACGTCCTGACTTTC. Its translation: CASTRDVSGANVLTF.

The chain is built from TRBV20-1 and TRBJ2-2; 8 bases align to TRBD2. This CDR3 has 14 residues. CDR1 is DFQATT and CDR2 is SNEGSKA in the germline V gene (reference sequence). Trimming removed 4 bases from V and 4 bases from J; junction bases left unmatched: 5. CDR3 coding DNA: TGCAGTGCTAAAGGACTAGCAGCCACCGGGGAGCTGTTTTTT. This encodes CSAKGLAATGELFF.

The chain combines TRBV5-1 with TRBJ2-2, with no clear D. V lost 1 base and J lost 0, with 7 bases in between. The CDR3 runs to 15 residues. Germline CDR1 reads SGHRS; CDR2 reads YFSETQ. The CDR3 region is CASSLRVTNTGELFF. DNA for the CDR3: TGCGCCAGCAGCTTGAGGGTGACGAACACCGGGGAGCTGTTTTTT.

This clonotype was seen only a few times. V gene TRBV2 combines with J gene TRBJ1-1; D uncertain. The CDR3 has 12 amino acids. V lost 5 bases to trimming and J lost 9 bases, with 13 bases between them. Per the germline V gene, CDR1 is SNHLY and CDR2 is FYNNEI. CDR3 nucleotides: TGTGCCAGCAGTTTCTCGGTAGGCAAAGCTTTCTTT. It codes for CASSFSVGKAFF.

The chain employs TRBV14 and TRBJ2-7; D gene uncertain. In germline, CDR1 is SGHDN, CDR2 FVKESK. CDR3 length: 15 amino acids. V lost 2 bases to trimming and J lost 2 bases, with 13 bases between them. The CDR3 DNA reads TGTGCCAGCAGCCAATTATCCGGCCCGACCTACGAGCAGTACTTC. Translating gives CASSQLSGPTYEQYF.

This clonotype was recorded a few times. The J gene is TRBJ2-5, the V gene TRBV11-3; perhaps D is TRBD1 or TRBD2 (5 bases each). V lost 5 bases and J 5 bases, leaving 9 bases between the germline ends. The CDR3 is 12 residues long. Germline assignment: CDR1 SGHNT and CDR2 YENEEA. CDR3 sequence reads: CASSEGLETQYF. CDR3 in DNA: TGTGCCAGCAGCGAGGGGTTGGAGACCCAGTACTTC.

The chain recombines TRBV4-3 with TRBJ2-7, with TRBD2 matching over 11 bases. Germline CDR1 reads LGHNA; CDR2 reads YSLEER. V was clipped by 2 bases and J by 7 bases; unmatched bases: 7. The CDR3 is 15 residues long. The CDR3 DNA is TGCGCCAGCAGCCAAATAGCGGGAGGGCCTCGGGAGCAGTACTTC. As protein: CASSQIAGGPREQYF.

The chain employs TRBV6-1 and TRBJ2-2; no clear D gene. The CDR3 sequence is 15 residues long. With 5 bases removed from V and 2 bases from J, the gap between germline ends came to 12 bases. In germline, CDR1 is MNHNS, CDR2 SASEGT. CDR3 sequence (DNA): TGTGCCAGCAGTCCGCCTAGAACCAACACCGGGGAGCTGTTTTTT. This gives the protein CASSPPRTNTGELFF.